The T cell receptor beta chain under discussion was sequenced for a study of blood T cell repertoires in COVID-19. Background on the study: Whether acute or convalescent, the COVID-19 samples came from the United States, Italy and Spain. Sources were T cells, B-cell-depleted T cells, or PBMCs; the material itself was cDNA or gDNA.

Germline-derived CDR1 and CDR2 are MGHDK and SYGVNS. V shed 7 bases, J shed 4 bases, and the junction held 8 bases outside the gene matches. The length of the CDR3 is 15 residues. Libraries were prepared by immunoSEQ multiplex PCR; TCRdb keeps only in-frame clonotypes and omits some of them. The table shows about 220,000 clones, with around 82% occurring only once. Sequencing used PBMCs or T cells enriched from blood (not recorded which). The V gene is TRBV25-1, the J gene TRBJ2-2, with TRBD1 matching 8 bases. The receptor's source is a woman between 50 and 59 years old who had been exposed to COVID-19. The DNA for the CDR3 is TGTGCCAGCACCCCTCACACAGGGGGCACCGGGGAGCTGTTTTTT. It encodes CASTPHTGGTGELFF.